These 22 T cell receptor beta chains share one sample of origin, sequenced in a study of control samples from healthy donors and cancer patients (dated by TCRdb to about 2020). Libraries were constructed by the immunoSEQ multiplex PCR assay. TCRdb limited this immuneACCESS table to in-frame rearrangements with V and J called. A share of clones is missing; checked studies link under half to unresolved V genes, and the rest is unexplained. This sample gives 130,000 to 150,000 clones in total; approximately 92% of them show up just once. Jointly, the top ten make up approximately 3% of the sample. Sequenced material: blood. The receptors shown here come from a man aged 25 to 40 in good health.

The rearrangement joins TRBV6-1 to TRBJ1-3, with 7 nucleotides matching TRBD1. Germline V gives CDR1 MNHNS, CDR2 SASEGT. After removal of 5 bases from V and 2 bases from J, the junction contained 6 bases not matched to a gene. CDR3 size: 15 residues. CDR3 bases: TGTGCCAGCAGTCAACAGGGGTGGGCTGGAAACACCATATATTTT. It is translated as CASSQQGWAGNTIYF.

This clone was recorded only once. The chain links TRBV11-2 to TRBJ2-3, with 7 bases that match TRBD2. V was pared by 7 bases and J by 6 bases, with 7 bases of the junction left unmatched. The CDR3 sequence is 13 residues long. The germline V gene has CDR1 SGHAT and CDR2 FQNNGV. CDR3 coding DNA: TGTGCCAGCACCAGAGCGGGGCCCGATACGCAGTATTTT. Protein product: CASTRAGPDTQYF.

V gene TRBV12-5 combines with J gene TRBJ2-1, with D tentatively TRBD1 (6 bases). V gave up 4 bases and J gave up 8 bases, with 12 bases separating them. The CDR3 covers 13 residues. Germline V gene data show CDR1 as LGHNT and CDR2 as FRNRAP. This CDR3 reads CASGYRVGDEQFF. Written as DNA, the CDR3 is TGTGCTAGTGGTTACAGGGTCGGGGATGAGCAGTTCTTC.

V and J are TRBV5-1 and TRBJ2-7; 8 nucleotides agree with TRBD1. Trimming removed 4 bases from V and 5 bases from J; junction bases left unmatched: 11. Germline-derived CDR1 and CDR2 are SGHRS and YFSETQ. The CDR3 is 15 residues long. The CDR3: CASSKRMTGANEQYF. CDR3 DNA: TGCGCCAGCAGCAAACGGATGACAGGGGCGAACGAGCAGTACTTC.

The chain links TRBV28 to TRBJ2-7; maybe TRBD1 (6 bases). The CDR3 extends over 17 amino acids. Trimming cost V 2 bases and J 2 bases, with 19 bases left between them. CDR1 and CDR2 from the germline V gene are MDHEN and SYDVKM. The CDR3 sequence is CASSLADRPYKAYEQYF. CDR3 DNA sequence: TGTGCCAGCAGTTTAGCCGACAGGCCGTATAAAGCCTACGAGCAGTACTTC.

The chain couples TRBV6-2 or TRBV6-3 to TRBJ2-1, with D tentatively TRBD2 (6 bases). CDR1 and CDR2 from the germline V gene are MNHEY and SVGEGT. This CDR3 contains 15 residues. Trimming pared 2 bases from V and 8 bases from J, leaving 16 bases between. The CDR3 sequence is CASSYRSAGIDEQFF. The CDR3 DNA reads TGTGCCAGCAGTTACAGGTCTGCGGGGATAGATGAGCAGTTCTTC.

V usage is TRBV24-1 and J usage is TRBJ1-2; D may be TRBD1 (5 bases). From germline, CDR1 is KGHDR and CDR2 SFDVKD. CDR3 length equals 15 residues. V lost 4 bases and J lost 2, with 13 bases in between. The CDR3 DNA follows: TGTGCCACCAGTGACCCGCAGCGGGGCAACTATGGCTACACCTTC. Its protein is CATSDPQRGNYGYTF.

The CDR3 region is CASSPRTGAWDTEAFF. In DNA, the CDR3 is TGTGCCAGCAGCCCCCGGACAGGGGCCTGGGACACTGAAGCTTTCTTT. The J gene is TRBJ1-1, the V gene TRBV3-1 (or the pseudogene TRBV3-2), with 9 bases that match TRBD1. The CDR3 is 16 residues long. From germline, CDR1 is LGHDT and CDR2 YNNKEL (reference sequence). V shed 4 bases, J shed 3 bases, and the junction held 9 bases outside the gene matches.

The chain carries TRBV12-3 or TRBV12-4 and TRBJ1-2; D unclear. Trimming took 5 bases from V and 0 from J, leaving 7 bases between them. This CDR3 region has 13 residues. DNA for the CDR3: TGTGCCAGCAGTCCTGTAGCTAACTATGGCTACACCTTC. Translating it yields CASSPVANYGYTF.

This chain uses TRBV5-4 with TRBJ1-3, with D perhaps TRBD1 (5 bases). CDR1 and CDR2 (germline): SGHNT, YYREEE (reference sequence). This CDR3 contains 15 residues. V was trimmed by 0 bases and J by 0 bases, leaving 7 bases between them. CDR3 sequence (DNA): TGTGCCAGCAGCTTGGGGGGGACCTCTGGAAACACCATATATTTT. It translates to CASSLGGTSGNTIYF.

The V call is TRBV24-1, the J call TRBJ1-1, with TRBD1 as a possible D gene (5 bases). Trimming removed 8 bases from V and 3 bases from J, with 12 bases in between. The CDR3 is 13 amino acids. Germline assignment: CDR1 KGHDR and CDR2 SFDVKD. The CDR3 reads CATTRGTDTEAFF. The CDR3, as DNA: TGTGCCACCACTCGCGGGACCGACACTGAAGCTTTCTTT.

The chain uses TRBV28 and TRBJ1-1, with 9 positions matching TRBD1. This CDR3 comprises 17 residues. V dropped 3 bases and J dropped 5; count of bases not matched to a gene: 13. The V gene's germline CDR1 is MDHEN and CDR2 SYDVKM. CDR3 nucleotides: TGTGCCAGCAGTTTGACCGGGACAGGGAATGGGAGGACTGAAGCTTTCTTT. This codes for CASSLTGTGNGRTEAFF.

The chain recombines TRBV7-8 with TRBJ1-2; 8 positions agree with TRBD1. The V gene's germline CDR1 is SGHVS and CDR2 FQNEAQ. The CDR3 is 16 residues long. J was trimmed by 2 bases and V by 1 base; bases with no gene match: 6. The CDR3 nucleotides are TGTGCCAGCAGCTTAGGACCAGGGGGCTCAAACTATGGCTACACCTTC. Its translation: CASSLGPGGSNYGYTF.

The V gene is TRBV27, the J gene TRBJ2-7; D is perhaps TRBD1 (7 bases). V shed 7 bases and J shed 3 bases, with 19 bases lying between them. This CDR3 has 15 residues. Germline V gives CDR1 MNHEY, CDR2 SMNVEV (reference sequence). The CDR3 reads CASIHSAGQIYEQYF. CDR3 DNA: TGTGCCAGCATCCATTCCGCGGGACAGATCTACGAGCAGTACTTC.

CDR3 residues: CASSSGGASDTQYF. CDR3 DNA sequence: TGTGCCAGCTCAAGCGGGGGGGCCTCAGATACGCAGTATTTT. This chain uses TRBV19 with TRBJ2-3; 10 nucleotides line up with TRBD2. The CDR3 totals 14 residues. V was pared by 9 bases and J by 4 bases, with 7 bases of the junction left unmatched. The germline gives CDR1 LNHDA, CDR2 SQIVND (reference sequence).

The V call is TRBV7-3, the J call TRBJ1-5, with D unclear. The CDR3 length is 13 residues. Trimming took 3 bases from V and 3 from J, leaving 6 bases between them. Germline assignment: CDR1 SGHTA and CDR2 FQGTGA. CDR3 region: CASSLDSNQPQHF. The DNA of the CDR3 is TGTGCCAGCAGCTTGGATTCCAATCAGCCCCAGCATTTT.

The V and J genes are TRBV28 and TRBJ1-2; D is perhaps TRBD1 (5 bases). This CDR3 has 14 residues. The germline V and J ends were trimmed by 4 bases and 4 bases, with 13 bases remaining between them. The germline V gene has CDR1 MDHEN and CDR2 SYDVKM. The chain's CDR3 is CASSSGRYGYGYTF. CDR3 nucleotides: TGTGCCAGCAGTTCAGGGCGGTATGGCTATGGCTACACCTTC.

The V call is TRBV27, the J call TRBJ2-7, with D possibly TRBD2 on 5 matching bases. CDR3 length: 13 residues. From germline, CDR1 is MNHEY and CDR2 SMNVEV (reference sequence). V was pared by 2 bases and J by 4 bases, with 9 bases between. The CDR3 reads CASSLQEAYEQYF. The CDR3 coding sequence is TGTGCCAGCAGTTTACAGGAGGCGTACGAGCAGTACTTC.

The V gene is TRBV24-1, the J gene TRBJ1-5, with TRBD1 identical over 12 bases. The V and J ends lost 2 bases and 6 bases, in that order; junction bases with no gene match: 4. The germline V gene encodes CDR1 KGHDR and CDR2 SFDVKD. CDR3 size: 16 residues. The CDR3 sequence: CATSDSGTGGIQPQHF. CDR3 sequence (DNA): TGTGCCACCAGTGATTCCGGGACAGGGGGCATTCAGCCCCAGCATTTT.

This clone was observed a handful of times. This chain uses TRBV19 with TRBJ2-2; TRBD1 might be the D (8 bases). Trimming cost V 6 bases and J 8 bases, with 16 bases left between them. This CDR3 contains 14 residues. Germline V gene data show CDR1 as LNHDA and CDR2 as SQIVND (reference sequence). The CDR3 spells CASRDREGLGELFF. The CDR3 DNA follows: TGTGCCAGTAGGGACAGGGAGGGATTAGGGGAGCTGTTTTTT.

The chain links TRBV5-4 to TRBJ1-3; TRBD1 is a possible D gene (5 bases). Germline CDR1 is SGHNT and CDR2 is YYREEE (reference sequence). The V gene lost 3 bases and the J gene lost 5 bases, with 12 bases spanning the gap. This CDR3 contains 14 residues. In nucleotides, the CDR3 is TGTGCCAGCAGCTGGGGGACGGATAGAAACACCATATATTTT. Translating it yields CASSWGTDRNTIYF.

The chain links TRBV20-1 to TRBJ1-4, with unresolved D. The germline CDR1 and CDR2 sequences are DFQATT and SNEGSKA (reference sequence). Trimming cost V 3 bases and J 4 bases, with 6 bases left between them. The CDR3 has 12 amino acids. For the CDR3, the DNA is TGCAGTGCTAGTCCTGTTAATGAAAAACTGTTTTTT. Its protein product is CSASPVNEKLFF.